The present T cell receptor beta chain was sequenced within a study of CD8+ T cells in alopecia areata. Documented treatment: oral pan-JAK inhibitor, 5-10 mg twice daily. Investigators isolated RNA and reverse transcribed it into cDNA to act as the sequencing template. TCRdb's copy holds only in-frame clones and misses some; the assay was immunoSEQ multiplex PCR. Among approximately 100,000 clones listed, under 90% were seen once. The CDR3 is made up of 16 amino acids. Germline V gene sequence: CDR1 MDHEN, CDR2 SYDVKM. Germline trimming cut 1 base from V and 1 base from J; bases unmatched to any gene: 3.

The TCR originated in a human donor with alopecia areata. V usage is TRBV28 and J usage is TRBJ2-5, with 10 positions matching TRBD2. The sample was CD8+ T cells sorted from blood, taken at approximately week 30, from a patient treated with tofacitinib. CDR3 sequence: CASSLYTSGAQETQYF. CDR3 nucleotide sequence: TGTGCCAGCAGTTTATATACTAGCGGGGCCCAAGAGACCCAGTACTTC.